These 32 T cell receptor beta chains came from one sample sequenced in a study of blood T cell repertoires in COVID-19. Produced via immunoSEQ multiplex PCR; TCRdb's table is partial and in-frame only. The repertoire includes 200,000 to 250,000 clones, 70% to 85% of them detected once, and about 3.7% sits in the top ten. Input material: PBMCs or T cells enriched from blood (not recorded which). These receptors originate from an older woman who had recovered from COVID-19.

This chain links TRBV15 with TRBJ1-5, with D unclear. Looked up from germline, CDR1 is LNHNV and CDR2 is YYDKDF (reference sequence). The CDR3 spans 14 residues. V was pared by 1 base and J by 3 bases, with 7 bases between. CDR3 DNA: TGTGCCACCAGCAGAGCGGGTACCAATCAGCCCCAGCATTTT. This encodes CATSRAGTNQPQHF.

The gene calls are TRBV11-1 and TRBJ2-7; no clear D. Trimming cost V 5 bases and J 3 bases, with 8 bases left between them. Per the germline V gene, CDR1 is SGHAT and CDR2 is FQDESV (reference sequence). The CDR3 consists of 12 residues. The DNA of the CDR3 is TGTGCCAGCAGCCGGTTACTCTACGAGCAGTACTTC. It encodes CASSRLLYEQYF. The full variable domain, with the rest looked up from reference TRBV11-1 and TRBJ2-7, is EAEVAQSPRYKITEKSQAVAFWCDPISGHATLYWYRQILGQGPELLVQFQDESVVDDSQLPKDRFSAERLKGVDSTLKIQPAELGDSAMYLCASSRLLYEQYFGPGTRLTVT.

The CDR3 sequence: CASSPRVSGANVLTF. The CDR3 coding sequence is TGTGCCAGCAGCCCCCGGGTTTCTGGGGCCAACGTCCTGACTTTC. J is TRBJ2-6 and V is TRBV7-9, with D hard to call. This CDR3 is 15 amino acids long. Germline V gives CDR1 SEHNR, CDR2 FQNEAQ (reference sequence). With 5 bases removed from V and 1 base from J, the gap between germline ends came to 9 bases. Variable domain in full (rest from reference TRBV7-9 and TRBJ2-6): DTGVSQNPRHKITKRGQNVTFRCDPISEHNRLYWYRQTLGQGPEFLTYFQNEAQLEKSRLLSDRFSAERPKGSFSTLEIQRTEQGDSAMYLCASSPRVSGANVLTFGAGSRLTVL.

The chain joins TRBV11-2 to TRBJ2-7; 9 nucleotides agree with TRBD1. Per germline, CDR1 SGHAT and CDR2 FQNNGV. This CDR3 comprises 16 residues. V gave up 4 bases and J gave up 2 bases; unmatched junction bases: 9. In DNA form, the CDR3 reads TGTGCCAGCAGCTCCGGGACAGGGTATAATACCTACGAGCAGTACTTC. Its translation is CASSSGTGYNTYEQYF.

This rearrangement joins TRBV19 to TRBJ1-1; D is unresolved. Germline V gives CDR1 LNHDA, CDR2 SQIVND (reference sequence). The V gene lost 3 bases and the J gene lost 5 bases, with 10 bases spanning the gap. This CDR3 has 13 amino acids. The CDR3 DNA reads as TGTGCCAGTAGTATGGGTAGAGGGACTGAAGCTTTCTTT. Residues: CASSMGRGTEAFF.

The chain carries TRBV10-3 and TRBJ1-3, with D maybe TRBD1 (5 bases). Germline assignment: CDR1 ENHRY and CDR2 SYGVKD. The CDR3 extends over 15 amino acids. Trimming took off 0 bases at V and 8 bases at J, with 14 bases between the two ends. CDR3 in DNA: TGTGCCATCAGTGAGTCGCAGTTCGGGGGACACACCATATATTTT. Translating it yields CAISESQFGGHTIYF.

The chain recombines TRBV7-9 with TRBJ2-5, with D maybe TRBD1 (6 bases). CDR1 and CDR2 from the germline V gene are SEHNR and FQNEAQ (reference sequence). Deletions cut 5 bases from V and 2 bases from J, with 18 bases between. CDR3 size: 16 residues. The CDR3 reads CASSQSLGQKQETQYF. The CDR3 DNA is TGTGCCAGCAGCCAATCCCTGGGACAAAAGCAAGAGACCCAGTACTTC.

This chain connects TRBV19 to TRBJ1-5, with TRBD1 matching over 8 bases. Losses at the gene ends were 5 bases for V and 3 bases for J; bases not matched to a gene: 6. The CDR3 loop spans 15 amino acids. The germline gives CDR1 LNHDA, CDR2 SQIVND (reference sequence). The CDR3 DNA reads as TGTGCCAGTAGTCAGACAGGGGCTTACAATCAGCCCCAGCATTTT. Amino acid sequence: CASSQTGAYNQPQHF.

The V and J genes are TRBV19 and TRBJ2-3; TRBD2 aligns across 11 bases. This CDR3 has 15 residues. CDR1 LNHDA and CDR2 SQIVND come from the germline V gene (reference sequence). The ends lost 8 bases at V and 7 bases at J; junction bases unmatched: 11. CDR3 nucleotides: TGTGCCAGTCACACTAGCGGGGGAGGCACGAATACGCAGTATTTT. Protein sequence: CASHTSGGGTNTQYF.

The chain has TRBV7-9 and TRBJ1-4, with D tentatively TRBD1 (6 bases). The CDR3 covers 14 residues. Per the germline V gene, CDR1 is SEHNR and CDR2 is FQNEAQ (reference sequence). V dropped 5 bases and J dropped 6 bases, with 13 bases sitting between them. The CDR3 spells CASSIDRLDEKLFF. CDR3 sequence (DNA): TGTGCCAGCAGCATAGACAGGTTGGATGAAAAACTGTTTTTT.

The CDR3 sequence: CASSFEVRDRGRNTEAFF. DNA for the CDR3: TGTGCCAGTAGTTTTGAAGTAAGGGACAGGGGTCGGAACACTGAAGCTTTCTTT. This chain links TRBV19 with TRBJ1-1; 10 nucleotides line up with TRBD1. The J segment lost 1 base and the V segment lost 5 bases, leaving 13 bases of the junction unmatched. Germline V gene data show CDR1 as LNHDA and CDR2 as SQIVND (reference sequence). The CDR3 is made up of 18 amino acids.

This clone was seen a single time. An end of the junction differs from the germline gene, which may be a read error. Here the CDR3 reads CASSLNPPGANSPLHF. CDR3 bases: TGTGCTAGCAGCTTAAATCCCCCTGGAGCTAATTCACCCCTCCACTTT. This chain uses TRBV7-2 with TRBJ1-6; unclear D gene. Germline assignment: CDR1 SGHTA and CDR2 FQGNSA. CDR3 length equals 16 residues.

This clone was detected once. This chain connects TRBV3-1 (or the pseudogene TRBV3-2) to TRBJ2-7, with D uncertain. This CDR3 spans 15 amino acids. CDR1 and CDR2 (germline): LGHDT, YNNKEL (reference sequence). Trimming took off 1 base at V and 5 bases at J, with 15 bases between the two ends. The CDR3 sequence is CASSQAHLGANEQYF. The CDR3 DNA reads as TGTGCCAGCAGCCAAGCTCATCTGGGCGCGAACGAGCAGTACTTC.

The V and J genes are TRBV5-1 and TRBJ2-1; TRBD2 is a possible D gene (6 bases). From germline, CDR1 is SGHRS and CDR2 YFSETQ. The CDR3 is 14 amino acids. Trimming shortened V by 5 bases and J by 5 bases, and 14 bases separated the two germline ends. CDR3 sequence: CASRYDSGDNEQFF. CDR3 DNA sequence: TGCGCCAGCAGGTATGATAGCGGAGACAATGAGCAGTTCTTC.

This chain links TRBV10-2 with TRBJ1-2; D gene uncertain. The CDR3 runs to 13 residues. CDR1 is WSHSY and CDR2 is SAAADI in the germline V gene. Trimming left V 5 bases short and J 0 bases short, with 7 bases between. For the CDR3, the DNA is TGCGCCAGCAGTCGGCAGGCTAACTATGGCTACACCTTC. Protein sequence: CASSRQANYGYTF.

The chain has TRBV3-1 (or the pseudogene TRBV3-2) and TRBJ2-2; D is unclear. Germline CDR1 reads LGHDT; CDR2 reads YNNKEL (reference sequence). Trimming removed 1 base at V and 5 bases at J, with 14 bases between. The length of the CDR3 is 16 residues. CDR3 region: CASSQGRPSETGELFF. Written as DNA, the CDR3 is TGTGCCAGCAGCCAAGGACGCCCCTCGGAGACCGGGGAGCTGTTTTTT.

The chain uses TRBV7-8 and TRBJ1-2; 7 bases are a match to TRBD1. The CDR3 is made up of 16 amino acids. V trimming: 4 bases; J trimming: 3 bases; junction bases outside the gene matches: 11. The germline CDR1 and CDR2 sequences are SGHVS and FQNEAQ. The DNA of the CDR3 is TGTGCCAGCAGCTCGACAGGGTTTAGGGACCACTATGGCTACACCTTC. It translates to CASSSTGFRDHYGYTF.

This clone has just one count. The DNA for the CDR3 is TGTGCCAGCAGTCTACAGGGACCCAAACAGCCCCAGCATTTT. Protein: CASSLQGPKQPQHF. J is TRBJ1-5 and V is TRBV6-5; D might be TRBD1 (6 bases). V lost 5 bases to trimming and J lost 7 bases, with 15 bases between them. CDR1 is MNHEY and CDR2 is SVGAGI in the germline V gene. This CDR3 is 14 amino acids long.

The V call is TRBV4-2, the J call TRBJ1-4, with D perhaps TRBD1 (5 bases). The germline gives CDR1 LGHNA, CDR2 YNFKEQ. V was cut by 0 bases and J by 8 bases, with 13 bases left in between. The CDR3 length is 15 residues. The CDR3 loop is CASSQDGTGGEKLFF. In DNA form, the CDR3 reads TGTGCCAGCAGCCAAGATGGGACGGGAGGGGAAAAACTGTTTTTT.

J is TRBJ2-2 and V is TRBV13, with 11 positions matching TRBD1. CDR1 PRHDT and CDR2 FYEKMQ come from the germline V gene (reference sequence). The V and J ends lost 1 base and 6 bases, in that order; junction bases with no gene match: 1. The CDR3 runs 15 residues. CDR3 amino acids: CASSLEDRGPGELFF. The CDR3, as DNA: TGTGCCAGCAGCTTAGAGGACAGGGGGCCCGGGGAGCTGTTTTTT.

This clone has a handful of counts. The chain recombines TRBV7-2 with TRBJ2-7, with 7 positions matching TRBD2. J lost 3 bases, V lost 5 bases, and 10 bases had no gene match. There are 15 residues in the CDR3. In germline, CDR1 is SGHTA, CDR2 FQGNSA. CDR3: CASSPQGGILYEQYF. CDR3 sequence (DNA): TGTGCCAGCAGCCCGCAGGGAGGGATACTCTACGAGCAGTACTTC.

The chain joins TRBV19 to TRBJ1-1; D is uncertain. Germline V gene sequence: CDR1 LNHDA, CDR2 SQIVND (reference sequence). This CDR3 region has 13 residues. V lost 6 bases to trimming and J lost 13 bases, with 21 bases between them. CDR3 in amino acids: CASSPGNGPRDFF. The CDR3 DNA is TGTGCCAGTAGCCCCGGGAACGGGCCGCGGGATTTCTTT.

The CDR3 loop is CASSHRAEETQYF. Written as DNA, the CDR3 is TGTGCCAGCAGTCACAGGGCCGAGGAGACCCAGTACTTC. The chain employs TRBV7-2 and TRBJ2-5; possibly TRBD1 for D (6 bases). V was cut by 6 bases and J by 5 bases, with 13 bases left in between. The germline gives CDR1 SGHTA, CDR2 FQGNSA. The CDR3 has 13 residues.

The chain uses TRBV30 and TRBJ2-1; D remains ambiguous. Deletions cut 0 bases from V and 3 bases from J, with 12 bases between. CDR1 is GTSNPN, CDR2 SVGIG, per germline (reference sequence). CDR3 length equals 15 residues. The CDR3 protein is CAWSVPERLYNEQFF. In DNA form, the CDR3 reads TGTGCCTGGAGTGTACCGGAGCGACTCTACAATGAGCAGTTCTTC.

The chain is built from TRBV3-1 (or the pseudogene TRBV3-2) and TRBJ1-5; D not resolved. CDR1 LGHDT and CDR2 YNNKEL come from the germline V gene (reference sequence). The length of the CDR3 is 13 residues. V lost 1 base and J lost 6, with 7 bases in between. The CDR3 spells CASSQGSGQPQHF. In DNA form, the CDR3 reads TGTGCCAGCAGCCAAGGTTCGGGTCAGCCCCAGCATTTT.

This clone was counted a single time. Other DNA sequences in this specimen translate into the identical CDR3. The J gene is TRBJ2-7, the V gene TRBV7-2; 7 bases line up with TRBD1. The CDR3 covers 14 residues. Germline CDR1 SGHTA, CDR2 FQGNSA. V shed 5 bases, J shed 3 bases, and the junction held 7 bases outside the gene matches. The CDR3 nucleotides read TGTGCCAGCAGCCAAACGGCAGGGGGCTACGAGCAGTACTTC. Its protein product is CASSQTAGGYEQYF.

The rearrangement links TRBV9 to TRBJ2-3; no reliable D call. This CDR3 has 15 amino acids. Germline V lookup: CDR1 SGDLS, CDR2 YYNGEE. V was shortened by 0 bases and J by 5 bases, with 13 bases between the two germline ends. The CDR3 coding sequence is TGTGCCAGCAGCGTAGGAGTCGGTCCGAGAGATACGCAGTATTTT. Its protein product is CASSVGVGPRDTQYF.

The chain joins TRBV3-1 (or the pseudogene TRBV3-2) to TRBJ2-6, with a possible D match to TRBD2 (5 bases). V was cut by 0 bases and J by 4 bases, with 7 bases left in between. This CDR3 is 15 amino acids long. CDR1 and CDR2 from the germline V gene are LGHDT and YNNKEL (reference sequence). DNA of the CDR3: TGTGCCAGCAGCCAAGATAGGAGGGGGGCCAACGTCCTGACTTTC. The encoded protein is CASSQDRRGANVLTF.

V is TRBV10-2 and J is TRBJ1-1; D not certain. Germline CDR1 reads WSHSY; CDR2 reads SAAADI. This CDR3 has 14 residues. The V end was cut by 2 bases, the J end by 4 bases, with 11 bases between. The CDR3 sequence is CASSEGRMGTEAFF. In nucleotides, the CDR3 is TGCGCCAGCAGTGAGGGCAGGATGGGCACTGAAGCTTTCTTT.

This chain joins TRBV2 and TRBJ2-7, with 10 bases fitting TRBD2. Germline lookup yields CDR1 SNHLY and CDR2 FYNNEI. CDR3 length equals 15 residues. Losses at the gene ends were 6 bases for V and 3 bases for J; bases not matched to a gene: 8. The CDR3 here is CASSPNPSGSYEQYF. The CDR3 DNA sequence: TGTGCCAGCAGCCCAAATCCTAGCGGGAGCTACGAGCAGTACTTC.

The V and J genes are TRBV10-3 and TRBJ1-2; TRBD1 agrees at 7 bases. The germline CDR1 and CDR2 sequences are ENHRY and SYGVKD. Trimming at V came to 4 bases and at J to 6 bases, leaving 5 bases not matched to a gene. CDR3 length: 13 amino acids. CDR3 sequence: CAISADRRDGYTF. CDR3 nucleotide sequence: TGTGCCATCAGTGCGGACAGGCGGGATGGCTACACCTTC.

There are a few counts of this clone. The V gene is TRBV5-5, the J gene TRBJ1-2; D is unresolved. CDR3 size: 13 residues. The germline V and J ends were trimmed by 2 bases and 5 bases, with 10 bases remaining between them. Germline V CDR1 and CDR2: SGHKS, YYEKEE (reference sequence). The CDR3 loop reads CASSLDGKYGYTF. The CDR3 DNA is TGTGCCAGCAGCTTAGACGGGAAGTATGGCTACACCTTC.